One and the same sample provided the 16 T cell receptor beta chains below, sequenced in a study of T-cell memory formation after mild COVID-19. TCRdb fed the 5' RACE reads into MiXCR, producing one record per CDR3 protein. In the table there are about 340,000 distinct CDR3 sequences, 13% of which are singletons. The sample comprised PBMCs or a T cell subset sorted from them (not recorded which). These receptors were taken from a man younger than 30 who had mild COVID-19 (a few samples of this study predate the infection). Cell type and time point are not known.

This clonotype was detected only a few times. The rearrangement uses TRBV7-2 and TRBJ2-6; TRBD1 is a possible D gene (5 bases). V was pared by 8 bases and J by 0 bases, with 17 bases between. Germline values: CDR1 SGHTA, CDR2 FQGNSA. The CDR3 is 17 residues long. The CDR3 sequence: CASPHRWMNSGANVLTF. In DNA form, the CDR3 reads TGTGCCAGCCCCCACAGGTGGATGAACTCTGGGGCCAACGTCCTGACTTTC.

V is TRBV20-1 and J is TRBJ1-1, with 9 bases identical to TRBD1. Germline assignment: CDR1 DFQATT and CDR2 SNEGSKA (reference sequence). The V gene end was trimmed by 2 bases and the J gene end by 1 base; junction bases not matched to a gene: 2. The CDR3 has 14 amino acids. The DNA of the CDR3 is TGCAGTGCTAGATACAGGGGGCGGAACACTGAAGCTTTCTTT. Encoded protein: CSARYRGRNTEAFF.

The sample holds a few counts of this clonotype. CDR3 DNA: TGCAGTGCTAGAGCGGGGGCAGACTTGAACAATGAGCAGTTCTTC. As protein: CSARAGADLNNEQFF. This sequence joins TRBV20-1 and TRBJ2-1; either TRBD1 or TRBD2 may fit D (6 bases each). CDR1 is DFQATT and CDR2 is SNEGSKA in the germline V gene (reference sequence). The CDR3 is 15 residues long. V lost 1 base to trimming and J lost 5 bases, with 15 bases between them.

There are a few counts of this clonotype. The chain joins TRBV28 to TRBJ1-5; perhaps TRBD1 as D (5 bases). Germline CDR1 is MDHEN and CDR2 is SYDVKM. Trimming pared 4 bases from V and 5 bases from J, leaving 18 bases between. The CDR3 loop spans 16 amino acids. The DNA of the CDR3 is TGTGCCAGCAGTTCGGCTGGTACAGGAGACTATCAGCCCCAGCATTTT. It is translated as CASSSAGTGDYQPQHF.

Many counts were recorded for this clonotype. Sequence at one end of the junction differs from germline and may be a read error. The J gene is TRBJ2-1, the V gene TRBV5-1, with D unresolved. Germline values: CDR1 SGHRS, CDR2 YFSETQ. This CDR3 has 11 amino acids. The CDR3: CASSLGNEQFF. The CDR3 bases are TGTGCCAGCAGCTTGGGCAATGAGCAGTTCTTC.

This clonotype was detected only a few times. The chain combines TRBV15 with TRBJ1-2; D remains ambiguous. This CDR3 contains 15 residues. V was pared by 4 bases and J by 4 bases, with 16 bases between. The germline V gene encodes CDR1 LNHNV and CDR2 YYDKDF (reference sequence). This chain's CDR3 is CATSIDQSAAYGYTF. As DNA, the CDR3 is TGTGCCACCAGCATAGACCAATCAGCGGCCTATGGCTACACCTTC.

This clonotype was counted a few times. The rearrangement uses TRBV7-9 and TRBJ2-1; a weak D match, TRBD1 (6 bases). The CDR3 runs 13 residues. CDR1 SEHNR and CDR2 FQNEAQ come from the germline V gene (reference sequence). V gave up 7 bases and J gave up 8 bases, with 15 bases separating them. CDR3 protein: CASMTGPVDEQFF. The CDR3 DNA follows: TGTGCCAGCATGACAGGTCCGGTTGATGAGCAGTTCTTC.

This clonotype was counted between two and nine times. The rearrangement joins TRBV6-6 to TRBJ1-2; D is possibly TRBD1 (6 bases). The germline V gene has CDR1 MNHNY and CDR2 SVGAGI (reference sequence). This CDR3 region has 14 residues. The germline V and J ends were trimmed by 0 bases and 3 bases, with 8 bases remaining between them. CDR3 protein: CASSYSQGHYGYTF. The CDR3, as DNA: TGTGCCAGCAGTTACTCACAGGGTCACTATGGCTACACCTTC.

This clonotype was observed a handful of times. This rearrangement joins TRBV7-2 to TRBJ2-1, with D hard to call. This CDR3 is 14 amino acids long. Per the germline V gene, CDR1 is SGHTA and CDR2 is FQGNSA. Trimming took 4 bases from V and 5 from J, leaving 12 bases between them. CDR3 in DNA: TGTGCCAGCAGCTCCCCCTCGGGTGACAATGAGCAGTTCTTC. Protein: CASSSPSGDNEQFF.

This clonotype was observed a few times. The V and J genes are TRBV15 and TRBJ2-3; D unclear. V dropped 0 bases and J dropped 14 bases, with 15 bases sitting between them. The CDR3 is 13 amino acids. Germline V gene lookup returns CDR1 LNHNV and CDR2 YYDKDF (reference sequence). CDR3 loop: CATSRDRPSAGYF. In DNA, the CDR3 is TGTGCCACCAGCAGAGATCGCCCCTCTGCAGGGTATTTT.

This clonotype was found a few times. This chain links TRBV7-3 with TRBJ2-1; possibly TRBD1 for D (5 bases). Germline V lookup: CDR1 SGHTA, CDR2 FQGTGA. V lost 6 bases and J lost 4, with 13 bases in between. There are 14 residues in the CDR3. Here the CDR3 DNA reads TGTGCCAGCAGGCCGACCAGGGAATACAATGAGCAGTTCTTC. Its translation: CASRPTREYNEQFF. The full variable domain, completed using reference TRBV7-3 and TRBJ2-1, is GAGVSQTPSNKVTEKGKYVELRCDPISGHTALYWYRQSLGQGPEFLIYFQGTGAADDSGLPNDRFFAVRPEGSVSTLKIQRTERGDSAVYLCASRPTREYNEQFFGPGTRLTVL.

The table lists this clonotype with a few counts. Here the CDR3 DNA reads TGTGCCAGCAGCTTAGAGGGCAACAATGAGCAGTTCTTC. Protein sequence: CASSLEGNNEQFF. V and J are TRBV7-3 and TRBJ2-1; TRBD2 might be the D (5 bases). This CDR3 spans 13 amino acids. The ends were cut back, 2 bases at V and 5 bases at J, with 7 bases in the middle. Germline V gives CDR1 SGHTA, CDR2 FQGTGA.

This clonotype showed up just a few times. V gene TRBV6-5 combines with J gene TRBJ1-2; D unresolved. The CDR3 has 14 residues. The V and J ends lost 4 bases and 6 bases respectively, with 15 bases between them. From germline, CDR1 is MNHEY and CDR2 SVGAGI. CDR3 in amino acids: CASSLSGRGDGYTF. The DNA for the CDR3 is TGTGCCAGCAGTTTATCTGGGCGGGGAGATGGCTACACCTTC.

The chain links TRBV29-1 to TRBJ1-1; D remains ambiguous. Germline CDR1 is SQVTM and CDR2 is ANQGSEA. CDR3 length: 12 residues. V was cut by 5 bases and J by 4 bases, with 11 bases left in between. The CDR3 DNA sequence: TGCAGCGTTCTAGGGTTTTCCACTGAAGCTTTCTTT. Translated, it gives CSVLGFSTEAFF. The whole variable domain, remainder taken from reference TRBV29-1 and TRBJ1-1, is SAVISQKPSRDICQRGTSLTIQCQVDSQVTMMFWYRQQPGQSLTLIATANQGSEATYESGFVIDKFPISRPNLTFSTLTVSNMSPEDSSIYLCSVLGFSTEAFFGQGTRLTVV.

This clonotype has a handful of counts. The chain has TRBV20-1 and TRBJ1-1; TRBD1 aligns across 9 bases. Germline V gene sequence: CDR1 DFQATT, CDR2 SNEGSKA (reference sequence). This CDR3 has 14 amino acids. V shed 6 bases, J shed 4 bases, and the junction held 9 bases outside the gene matches. CDR3 region: CSAKQGAGGTEAFF. Here the CDR3 DNA reads TGCAGTGCCAAACAGGGGGCCGGAGGCACTGAAGCTTTCTTT.

This clonotype turned up a few times. The genes are TRBV4-2 and TRBJ1-2; D perhaps matches TRBD1 (5 bases). This CDR3 region has 16 residues. The germline gives CDR1 LGHNA, CDR2 YNFKEQ. The germline V and J ends were trimmed by 1 base and 0 bases, with 12 bases remaining between them. CDR3 amino acids: CASSQAEAGANYGYTF. The CDR3 nucleotides read TGTGCCAGCAGCCAAGCCGAGGCGGGGGCTAACTATGGCTACACCTTC.